The clone carrying this TCR beta chain showed up just a few times. Its antigen is currently unknown. This PCR relied on a set of 60 Vbeta primers and 13 Jbeta primers. Measured with immunoSEQ multiplex PCR; TCRdb has only the in-frame clones, and not every one. The data show roughly 180,000 clones, about 9% seen once. This entry comes from a study of cytomegalovirus exposure and HLA in healthy donors. V gave up 3 bases and J gave up 4 bases; unmatched junction bases: 5. The V gene's germline CDR1 is SGHDT and CDR2 YYEEEE. CDR3 length: 14 residues. Notes on the study in general: Earlier results showed most TCR beta V segments being productive about 90% or about 30% of the time. Excluded: some indistinguishable V segments such as TRBV6-2 and TRBV6-3. Likely technical artifact: a cluster of highly shared sequence variants.

The receptor was derived from a woman aged 30 to 39 in good health and CMV-seropositive. Sequencing input: PBMCs. The chain couples TRBV5-6 to TRBJ2-3; TRBD1 aligns across 7 bases. CDR3 nucleotide sequence: TGTGCCAGCAGCTGGGGGACAGTGGCAGATACGCAGTATTTT. Translation: CASSWGTVADTQYF.